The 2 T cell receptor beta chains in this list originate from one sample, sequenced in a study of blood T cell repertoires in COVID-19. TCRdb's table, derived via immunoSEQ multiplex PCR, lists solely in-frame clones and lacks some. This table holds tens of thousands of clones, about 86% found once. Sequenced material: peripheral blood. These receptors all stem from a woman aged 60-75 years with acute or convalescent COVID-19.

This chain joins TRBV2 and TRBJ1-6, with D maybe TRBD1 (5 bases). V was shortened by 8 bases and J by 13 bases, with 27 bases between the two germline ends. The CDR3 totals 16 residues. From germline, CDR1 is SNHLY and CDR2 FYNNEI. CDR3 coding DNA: TGTGCCAGCGGGGACCTTCTAGCCGACGGCGGGGGGCCCCTCCACTTT. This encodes CASGDLLADGGGPLHF.

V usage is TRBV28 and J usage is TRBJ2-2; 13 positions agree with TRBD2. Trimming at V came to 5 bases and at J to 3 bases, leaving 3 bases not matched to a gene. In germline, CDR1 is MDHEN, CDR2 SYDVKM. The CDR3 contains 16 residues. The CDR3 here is CASSLGLAGYTGELFF. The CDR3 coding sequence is TGTGCCAGCAGTCTGGGACTAGCGGGGTACACCGGGGAGCTGTTTTTT.